This entry lists 6 T cell receptor beta chains sequenced from one sample in a study of CD8 T cells in ankylosing spondylitis. Their recognized antigens are unknown. TCRdb re-called the 5' RACE reads through MiXCR, storing one row per CDR3 protein. The profile shows about 840,000 distinct CDR3 sequences, roughly 12% of them singletons. Findings of the study overall: There was a TCR beta motif, made of several highly homologous variants, that appeared characteristic of ankylosing spondylitis blood.

Input material: blood, either unsorted or a sorted T cell fraction (not recorded which). The receptors originated from a male donor with ankylosing spondylitis.

In its sample, this clonotype was seen a few times. The chain employs TRBV3-1 and TRBJ2-7, with D perhaps matching TRBD2 (5 bases). CDR1 is LGHDT, CDR2 YNNKEL, per germline (reference sequence). The CDR3 runs to 13 residues. V gave up 0 bases and J gave up 6 bases, with 9 bases separating them. In DNA, the CDR3 is TGTGCCAGCAGCCAAGAATCGGGGATCGAGCAGTACTTC. Translated, it gives CASSQESGIEQYF.

This clonotype was seen ten or more times. V usage is TRBV29-1 and J usage is TRBJ2-1; 10 bases fit TRBD2. V trimming: 6 bases; J trimming: 0 bases; junction bases outside the gene matches: 14. The CDR3 is made up of 18 amino acids. CDR1 and CDR2 (germline): SQVTM, ANQGSEA. CDR3 sequence reads: CSVPGASGSTSSYNEQFF. CDR3 DNA: TGCAGCGTCCCTGGGGCTAGCGGGAGTACCAGCTCCTACAATGAGCAGTTCTTC.

Many counts were recorded for this clonotype. V usage is TRBV7-2 and J usage is TRBJ2-3; D not resolved. The germline V and J ends were trimmed by 1 base and 2 bases, with 7 bases remaining between them. The CDR3 has 14 amino acids. Germline V gene data show CDR1 as SGHTA and CDR2 as FQGNSA. The CDR3 DNA reads as TGTGCCAGCAGCTTAGTTGCGCTCACAGATACGCAGTATTTT. Residues: CASSLVALTDTQYF.

This clonotype was seen more than once but under ten times. CDR3 protein: CSARGPGVGGNEQFF. CDR3 bases: TGCAGTGCTAGAGGGCCAGGGGTAGGGGGCAATGAGCAGTTCTTC. J is TRBJ2-1 and V is TRBV20-1; maybe TRBD1 (6 bases). Trimming removed 1 base at V and 6 bases at J, with 16 bases between. The germline V gene has CDR1 DFQATT and CDR2 SNEGSKA (reference sequence). The CDR3 contains 15 residues.

This clonotype has only a few counts. J is TRBJ2-3 and V is TRBV27; TRBD2 matches 8 bases. CDR1 is MNHEY and CDR2 is SMNVEV in the germline V gene (reference sequence). With 3 bases clipped from V and 0 bases from J, the junction kept 8 bases outside the gene matches. The CDR3 loop spans 17 amino acids. The CDR3 nucleotides are TGTGCCAGCAGTTTGGGGGGTGGCGGGAGGAGCACAGATACGCAGTATTTT. Its translation is CASSLGGGGRSTDTQYF.

This clonotype appeared a few times. V gene TRBV5-1 combines with J gene TRBJ2-7; D is possibly TRBD1 (5 bases). V gave up 3 bases and J gave up 2 bases, with 12 bases separating them. Germline V gene data show CDR1 as SGHRS and CDR2 as YFSETQ. This CDR3 region has 14 residues. As DNA, the CDR3 is TGCGCCAGCAGCTCCCCGGACACTACCTACGAGCAGTACTTC. Its protein is CASSSPDTTYEQYF.